This entry is about one T cell receptor beta chain. No antigen is known for it. With a much larger clone just one base away, this may be a read error. Lactation, pregnancy, other autoimmune disease or uncontrolled infection excluded patients. The data stem from a study of T cells in Graves' hyperthyroidism and ophthalmopathy. Study-level points and caveats: A 13 V-J model separated ophthalmopathy from stable hyperthyroidism.

This CDR3 is 17 amino acids long. Germline CDR1 and CDR2: SGHAT and FQNNGV. Amplification of TCR beta CDR3 regions used RNA as the template. HTBI primers were used for first-round RT-PCR of the TCR CDR3. Via MiXCR, TCRdb re-called the multiplex PCR reads, giving one row per CDR3 protein. The profile shows about 400,000 distinct CDR3 sequences, about 25% of them singletons. This chain connects TRBV11-2 to TRBJ2-7, with D possibly called TRBD1 or TRBD2 (7 bases each). Source material: blood. This TCR derives from a man in his fifties or sixties with Graves' hyperthyroidism. CDR3 sequence: CASSSRPDRAGDYERYF. CDR3 DNA: TGTGCCAGCAGCTCCCGCCCCGACAGGGCGGGGGACTACGAGCGGTACTTC. Full variable domain (remainder filled in from reference TRBV11-2 and TRBJ2-7): EAGVAQSPRYKIIEKRQSVAFWCNPISGHATLYWYQQILGQGPKLLIQFQNNGVVDDSQLPKDRFSAERLKGVDSTLKIQPAKLEDSAVYLCASSSRPDRAGDYERYFGPGTRLTVT.